These T cell receptor beta chains were read from a single sample in a study of T cells in Graves' hyperthyroidism and ophthalmopathy. MiXCR, applied by TCRdb to the multiplex PCR reads, yields one record per CDR3 protein. The table includes about 360,000 distinct CDR3 sequences, 13% detected once. Sequencing was carried out using blood. Source of these receptors: a woman younger than 30 with Graves' hyperthyroidism. CDR3s include the opening cysteine and the closing phenylalanine or tryptophan. A D gene is named only where the DNA matches it firmly. Part of the rows lack a size; the others show once, few, many or a class for expanded clones.

CDR3 length	V gene	D gene	J gene	clone size	CDR3 DNA	CDR3 protein
15	TRBV10-2	TRBD1	TRBJ2-3	many	TGCGCCAGCAGTGAGTCGAGGGGGCAGGGAGATACGCAGTATTTT	CASSESRGQGDTQYF
15	TRBV2	TRBD2	TRBJ2-7	many	TGTGCCAGCAGTGAAGGGGGGGGACCCCTCTACGAGCAGTACTTC	CASSEGGGPLYEQYF
14	TRBV7-2	NA	TRBJ2-1	many	TGTGCCAGCAGCCCCTTGAGTGGGTACAATGAGCAGTTCTTC	CASSPLSGYNEQFF
12	TRBV6-2/TRBV6-3	NA	TRBJ2-1	many	TGTGCCAGCAGTTACAGGGACTATGAGCAGTTCTTC	CASSYRDYEQFF
15	TRBV5-6	TRBD1	TRBJ2-7	many	TGTGCCAGCAGCTTGGCGGGGACAGGGCCCTACGAGCAGTACTTC	CASSLAGTGPYEQYF
13	TRBV12-3/TRBV12-4	TRBD1	TRBJ2-1	many	TGTGCCAGCAGAGGGACAGGCTTCGATGAGCAGTTCTTC	CASRGTGFDEQFF
15	TRBV20-1	NA	TRBJ1-3	few	TGCAGTGCTAGAGAGGACTCCCGCCAAAGTAGTACCATATATTTT	CSAREDSRQSSTIYF
16	TRBV4-1	TRBD2	TRBJ2-7	NA	TGCGCCAGCAGCCAGGACCCTAGCGGGAGGGCCCACGAGCAGTACTTC	CASSQDPSGRAHEQYF
14	TRBV2	NA	TRBJ2-5	many	TGTGCCAGCACCTCGGGGGGCGCGGGAGAGACCCAGTACTTC	CASTSGGAGETQYF
15	TRBV7-2	NA	TRBJ2-1	many	TGTGCCAGCAGAGGAGGGAGAAGCTCCTACAATGAGCAGTTCTTC	CASRGGRSSYNEQFF
14	TRBV2	NA	TRBJ2-5	many	TGTGCCAGCAGTGAGCCTCGCGGTCAAGAGACCCAGTACTTC	CASSEPRGQETQYF
14	TRBV5-1	NA	TRBJ2-2	many	TGCGCCAGCAGGGCCTCTGGGGACACCGGGGAGCTGTTTTTT	CASRASGDTGELFF
15	TRBV7-2	NA	TRBJ2-3	few	TGTGCCAGCAGCGAGCCGGGACACCGACCCGATACGCAGTATTTT	CASSEPGHRPDTQYF
13	TRBV7-2	TRBD2	TRBJ2-3	NA	TGTGCCAGCAGCTTAGGGGGGAGGGGCACGCAGTATTTT	CASSLGGRGTQYF
13	TRBV28	NA	TRBJ1-1	many	TGTGCCAGCACCAAGGCGGGAGAGACTGAAGCTTTCTTT	CASTKAGETEAFF
15	TRBV24-1	NA	TRBJ2-5	many	TGTGCCACCAGTGACATAAGGGGGAGCGGGGAGACCCAGTACTTC	CATSDIRGSGETQYF
16	TRBV4-1	TRBD1	TRBJ2-1	NA	TGCGCCAGCAGCCAAGATCCCGAGGGGGCGAGAAATGAGCAGTTCTTC	CASSQDPEGARNEQFF
11	TRBV14	NA	TRBJ2-5	NA	TGTGCCAGCAGCCAGGCCCGTGTCCTGTACTTC	CASSQARVLYF
19	TRBV2	NA	TRBJ2-2	many	TGTGCCACCACCCGGGACAGGGTGAGCGGGGGGGCGAACACCGGGGAGCTGTTTTTT	CATTRDRVSGGANTGELFF
14	TRBV6-1	NA	TRBJ1-2	many	TGTGCCAGCCTCTACGGCGGGGAGCACTATGGCTACACCTTC	CASLYGGEHYGYTF
14	TRBV28	NA	TRBJ2-7	few	TGTGCCAGCAGTTTAGGGGGCACAGGCTACGAGCAGTACTTC	CASSLGGTGYEQYF
15	TRBV7-9	NA	TRBJ2-7	many	TGTGCCAGCAGCCCCTCTGGGGGGACAGTACGAGTGGAGTACTTC	CASSPSGGTVRVEYF
15	TRBV20-1	NA	TRBJ2-1	NA	TGCAGTGCTAGAGTGGGGGCGGGAGCCTACAATGAGCAGTTCTTC	CSARVGAGAYNEQFF
13	TRBV28	TRBD1	TRBJ1-2	NA	TGTGCCAGCAGTTTTCCACGGGACAGGGTCTACACCTTC	CASSFPRDRVYTF
12	TRBV20-1	NA	TRBJ1-1	few	TGCAGTGCGCCACCCAAGAACACTGAAGCTTTCTTT	CSAPPKNTEAFF
16	TRBV7-2	NA	TRBJ1-2	few	TGTGCCAGCAGCTTAGAGCTAGGGCCTTTCATACATGGCTACACCTTC	CASSLELGPFIHGYTF
15	TRBV5-1	TRBD2	TRBJ2-3	many	TGCGCCAGCAGCCCGACTAGCGGGATAGCAGATACGCAGTATTTT	CASSPTSGIADTQYF
16	TRBV7-9	NA	TRBJ1-1	many	TGTGCCAGCAGCTTAAAAAACCCGGGGGGATGGACTGAAGCTTTCTTT	CASSLKNPGGWTEAFF
16	TRBV7-8	NA	TRBJ1-5	many	TGTGCCAGCAGCTTAGCAGCCCAGGGCGATAATCAGCCCCAGCATTTT	CASSLAAQGDNQPQHF
15	TRBV7-3	TRBD1	TRBJ2-3	few	TGTGCCAGCAGCCCCCGGGACAGCCCTCCAGATACGCAGTATTTT	CASSPRDSPPDTQYF
17	TRBV15	NA	TRBJ2-7	few	TGTGCCACCAGCAGATCCCCCACTGGAGGGCTTCGCTACGAGCAGTACTTC	CATSRSPTGGLRYEQYF
15	TRBV28	TRBD1	TRBJ2-7	many	TGTGCCAGCAGCCCCCGGGACAGGCCGTCCTACGAGCAGTACTTC	CASSPRDRPSYEQYF
17	TRBV5-8	TRBD2	TRBJ2-2	many	TGTGCCAGCAGCTGGGGGCCCCAGCGGGGGTACACCGGGGAGCTGTTTTTT	CASSWGPQRGYTGELFF
17	TRBV4-1	NA	TRBJ2-7	NA	TGCGCCAGCAGCCAAGATTGGCAGGTTGCACCTTCCTACGAGCAGTACTTC	CASSQDWQVAPSYEQYF
11	TRBV7-2	NA	TRBJ1-2	few	TGTGCCAGCAGCTTAGTTGATGGCTACACCTTC	CASSLVDGYTF
13	TRBV28	NA	TRBJ1-2	NA	TGTGTCAGCAGTCAAGACAGGATCGCTGGCTACACCTTC	CVSSQDRIAGYTF
14	TRBV13	NA	TRBJ1-2	NA	TGTGCCAGCAGCGACCGGGACACCTCCTATGGCTACACCTTC	CASSDRDTSYGYTF
13	TRBV4-3	NA	TRBJ2-5	many	TGCGCCAGCAGCCAAGGATGGGGAGAGACCCAGTACTTC	CASSQGWGETQYF
13	TRBV3-1	NA	TRBJ2-3	many	TGTGCCAGCGGGCTAGCATCCACAGATACGCAGTATTTT	CASGLASTDTQYF
14	TRBV15	NA	TRBJ1-5	many	TGTGCCACCAGCAGAGCGACCCAGGAGCAGCCCCAGCATTTT	CATSRATQEQPQHF
16	TRBV19	TRBD1	TRBJ1-5	NA	TGTGCCAGTAGTCTCGTAGGGGGCCGTGGCAATCAGCCCCAGCATTTT	CASSLVGGRGNQPQHF
12	TRBV20-1	NA	TRBJ2-5	many	TGCGGGGCTGCGGGCACGGAAGAGACCCAGTACTTC	CGAAGTEETQYF
13	TRBV9	NA	TRBJ1-2	many	TGTGCCAGCAGCCCCGATGGAGACTATGGCTACACCTTC	CASSPDGDYGYTF
14	TRBV20-1	NA	TRBJ2-7	many	TGCAGTGTTCAGGTGGGAGTCATCTCCTACGAGCAGTACTTC	CSVQVGVISYEQYF
16	TRBV11-2	NA	TRBJ1-2	many	TGTGCCAGCAGCTTAGGCGAGCAGGTACCCAACTATGGCTACACCTTC	CASSLGEQVPNYGYTF
15	TRBV28	NA	TRBJ2-2	few	TGTGCCAGCAGTTTCTCGGGAGACCCCACCGGGGAGCTGTTTTTT	CASSFSGDPTGELFF
16	TRBV4-1	NA	TRBJ1-2	NA	TGCGCCAGCAGCCAAGCCATGAAGGGGATGGTCTATGGCTACACCTTC	CASSQAMKGMVYGYTF
12	TRBV6-1	NA	TRBJ1-5	many	TGTGCCAGCGGTTTACTCAATCAGCCCCAGCATTTT	CASGLLNQPQHF
14	TRBV3-1	NA	TRBJ2-7	many	TGTGCCAGCAGCCTAGATGACTACCGGGGGGAGCAGTACTTC	CASSLDDYRGEQYF
14	TRBV20-1	NA	TRBJ2-5	NA	TGCAGTGCTAGAGGGGGAACCACCCAAGAGACCCAGTACTTC	CSARGGTTQETQYF
12	TRBV28	NA	TRBJ1-2	many	TGTGCCAGCAGTTTAAAGGGCTATGGCTACACCTTC	CASSLKGYGYTF
15	TRBV15	NA	TRBJ2-3	NA	TGTGCCACCAGCACTGAGTCCAGGGGCAAGGATACGCAGTATTTT	CATSTESRGKDTQYF
21	TRBV7-3	TRBD2	TRBJ2-1	many	TGTGCCAGCAGCTCGCTGCCGGGACTAGCGCCAAGAACCGTGCCGGGGAATGAGCAGTTCTTC	CASSSLPGLAPRTVPGNEQFF
16	TRBV5-4	TRBD2	TRBJ2-5	NA	TGTGCCAGCAGCACCAGCGGGGGGCCTAAGGGAGAGACCCAGTACTTC	CASSTSGGPKGETQYF
13	TRBV13	NA	TRBJ2-3	many	TGTGCCAGCAGCTTAATCTCTGGAGATACGCAGTATTTT	CASSLISGDTQYF